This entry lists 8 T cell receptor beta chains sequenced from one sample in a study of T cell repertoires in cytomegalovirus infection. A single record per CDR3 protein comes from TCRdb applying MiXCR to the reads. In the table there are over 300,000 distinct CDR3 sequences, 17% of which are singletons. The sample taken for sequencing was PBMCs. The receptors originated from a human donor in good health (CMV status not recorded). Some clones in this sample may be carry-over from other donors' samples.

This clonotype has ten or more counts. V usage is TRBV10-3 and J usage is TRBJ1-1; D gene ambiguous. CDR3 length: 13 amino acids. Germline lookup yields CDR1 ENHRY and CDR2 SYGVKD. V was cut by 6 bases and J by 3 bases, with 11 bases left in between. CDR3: CAIRVQRDTEAFF. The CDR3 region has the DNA TGTGCCATCAGGGTACAGAGGGACACTGAAGCTTTCTTT.

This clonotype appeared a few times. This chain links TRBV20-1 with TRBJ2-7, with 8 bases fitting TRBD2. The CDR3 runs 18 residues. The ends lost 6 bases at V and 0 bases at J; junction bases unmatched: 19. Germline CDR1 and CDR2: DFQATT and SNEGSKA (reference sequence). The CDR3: CSAHRVGYSGAVSYEQYF. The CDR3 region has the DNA TGCAGTGCACACCGGGTCGGTTATAGCGGGGCGGTCTCCTACGAGCAGTACTTC.

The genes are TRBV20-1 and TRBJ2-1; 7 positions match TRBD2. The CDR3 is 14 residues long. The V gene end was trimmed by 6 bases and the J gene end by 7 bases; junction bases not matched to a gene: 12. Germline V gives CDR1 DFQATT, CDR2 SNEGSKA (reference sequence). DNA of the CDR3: TGCAGTGCCGCCGCCAAGCGGGGAGTGAATGAGCAGTTCTTC. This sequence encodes CSAAAKRGVNEQFF.

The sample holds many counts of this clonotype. The CDR3 nucleotides are TGTGCCAGCAGCCCGTCGGGTGGAACTAACCTCTATGGCTACACCTTC. Amino acids: CASSPSGGTNLYGYTF. The chain carries TRBV7-6 and TRBJ1-2; D gene unclear. The germline V gene has CDR1 SGHVS and CDR2 FNYEAQ. Between the trimmed V and J ends, which lost 5 bases and 4 bases, there was a span of 20 bases. The CDR3 runs 16 residues.

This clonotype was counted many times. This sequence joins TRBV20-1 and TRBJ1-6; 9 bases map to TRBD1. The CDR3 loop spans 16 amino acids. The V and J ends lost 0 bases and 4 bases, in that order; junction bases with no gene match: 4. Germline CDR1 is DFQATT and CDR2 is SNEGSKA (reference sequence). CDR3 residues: CSARDLGTGYNSPLHF. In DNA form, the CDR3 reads TGCAGTGCTAGAGATCTCGGGACAGGGTATAATTCACCCCTCCACTTT.

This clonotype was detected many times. The DNA of the CDR3 is TGTGCCACTGAGATTTTCGGCTATGGCTACACCTTC. Translated, it gives CATEIFGYGYTF. The rearrangement joins TRBV28 to TRBJ1-2; D call uncertain. The CDR3 is 12 amino acids. Germline CDR1 reads MDHEN; CDR2 reads SYDVKM. V lost 10 bases and J lost 4, with 13 bases in between.

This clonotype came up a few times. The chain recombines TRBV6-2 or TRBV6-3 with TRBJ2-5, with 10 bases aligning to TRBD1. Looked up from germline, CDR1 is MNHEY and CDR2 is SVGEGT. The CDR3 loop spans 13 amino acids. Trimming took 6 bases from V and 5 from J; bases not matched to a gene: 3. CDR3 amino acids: CASRGTGDETQYF. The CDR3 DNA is TGTGCCAGCAGGGGGACAGGGGACGAGACCCAGTACTTC.

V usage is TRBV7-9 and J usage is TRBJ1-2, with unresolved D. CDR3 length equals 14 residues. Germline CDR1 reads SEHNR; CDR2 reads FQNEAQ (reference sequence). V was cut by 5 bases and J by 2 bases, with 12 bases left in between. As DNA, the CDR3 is TGTGCCAGCAGCGGTTGGCAAAACAACTATGGCTACACCTTC. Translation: CASSGWQNNYGYTF.